The clone carrying this T cell receptor (beta chain) was detected ten times or more. As yet, its antigen is unknown. This sample is drawn from a study of T cells in Graves' hyperthyroidism and ophthalmopathy. Overall study context: At the time of initial diagnosis and before any treatment, peripheral blood was collected. General study points: The model predicted ophthalmopathy a median approximately 6 months before onset.

The V end was cut by 2 bases, the J end by 1 base, with 8 bases between. Germline lookup yields CDR1 ENHRY and CDR2 SYGVKD. There are 14 residues in the CDR3. There were TCR beta CDR3 regions amplified from RNA transcripts. HTBI primers were used for first-round RT-PCR of the TCR CDR3. TCRdb processed the multiplex PCR reads anew with MiXCR; each CDR3 protein has one entry. The sample holds approximately 510,000 distinct CDR3 sequences, roughly 20% seen once. It was uncontrolled infection, other autoimmune disease, pregnancy or lactation that excluded patients. Fresh peripheral blood, under 13 ml, was the source of the PBMCs.

The genes are TRBV10-3 and TRBJ1-2; D remains unclear. Sequencing was performed on blood. The TCR comes from a man between 18 and 35 years old with Graves' hyperthyroidism. CDR3 nucleotide sequence: TGTGCCATCAGTGAGGGTTGGGGTAACTATGGCTACACCTTC. Translation gives CAISEGWGNYGYTF.